This T cell receptor (beta chain) was sequenced during a study of shared clonotypes between healthy human individuals (TCRdb year 2020). For the study in its entirety: Three men and two women, aged 18 to 49 years, made up the cohort. Per donor, leukapheresis produced somewhere between about 0.9 and 9.5 billion PBMCs. Different laboratories and diverse techniques were used to prepare libraries and sequence TCR repertoires, to increase sequencing depth and limit assay-specific biases. To estimate repertoire size and how much clonotypes are shared between individuals, the study performed deep sequencing of blood TCR repertoires from about five healthy adults. For each donor, CD4 naive and CD4 memory were each run on three plates, CD8 naive on two plates, and CD8 memory on one plate.

CDR1 and CDR2, looked up from the germline V gene, are SGHAT and FQNNGV. From the cysteine up to the phenylalanine, the CDR3 has a length of 13 residues. The read is trimmed to its CDR3 DNA, 39 bases read in frame from base 1. V is cut by 7 bases and J by 2 bases, and the space between the germline ends is 9 bases. Using the deep immunoSEQ assay, TCR CDR3 regions were amplified from genomic DNA by multiplex PCR. Genomic DNA extracted from each cell subset was distributed evenly over all wells of several immunoSEQ 96-well plates, and each plate served as one replicate. Each replicate PCR for sorted subsets received about 220 ng genomic DNA, equal to 28,000 or so T cell genomes. Purified libraries were quantified with a Qubit 3.0 fluorometer, sized on a Bioanalyzer 2100, and re-quantified with the KAPA Library Quantification kit. Each immunoSEQ 96-well plate was sequenced on its own single-read 150-cycle Illumina NextSeq 550 flow cell. Regarding the original processing steps: Because the immunoSEQ output held only junctional sequences and lacked quality scores, the filtering could not match the filtering applied to full-length reads. To assign V/J genes and CDR3, sequences were annotated against IMGT germline references using PyIR, a Python wrapper for IgBLAST v1.9. Reads were filtered out if the reads had weak V/J assignments (E-value above 1e-6), no CDR3, stop codons, out-of-frame junctions, or ambiguous translated residues. A V3J clonotype was defined by an identical inferred V gene, J gene, and CDR3 amino acid sequence. Percentage overlap between repertoires was calculated by dividing the number of shared unique clonotypes by the size of the smaller repertoire. Repertoire richness was assessed with RTK rarefaction, the Chao1 estimator, and Recon v2.1 estimates of unobserved clonotypes. OLGA was used to compute generation probabilities for all TCRbeta clonotypes that the gDNA method yielded from a few donors. The table was pulled from immuneACCESS by TCRdb, which kept in-frame rearrangements only. Such tables lose some clones; where checked, under half of the loss comes from unresolved V genes, and the rest has no known cause. V and J calls and clone size are given by that table; D and trimming were obtained from the DNA. The sample table holds approximately 1.5 million clones, of which 97% to 99% were seen once. The ten biggest clones cover under 0.45% of the sample.

Healthy HIV-negative adults with no recently reported acute infections or vaccinations were included as donors. Every donor was a Caucasian adult living in Nashville, Tennessee, USA. Magnetic negative selection was used to enrich CD4+ T cells, after which naive cells were positively selected on CD45RA and the negative fraction became the memory subset. After blood collection by leukapheresis, PBMCs were isolated using Ficoll-Histopaque density gradient centrifugation and then cryopreserved in the vapor phase of liquid nitrogen. Analytical flow cytometry was used to check the purity and quantity of each magnetically sorted T cell population. Genomic DNA was isolated from every sorted fraction and measured by UV absorbance on a Nanodrop 2000c. As concerns this clone: There is no known antigen for this receptor. No per-base quality is available; no much larger clone lies one base away.

Summary of the overall study and its limitations: Naive subsets generally had larger estimated clonotype richness than memory subsets. Pairwise subsampling indicated that sequencing depth was expected to affect the degree of clonotype sharing among donors. Around 5% of naive CD4, around 3.6% of naive CD8, around 2.3% of memory CD4, and around 0.4% of memory CD8 clonotypes were shared across several donors. Compared with non-shared clonotypes, the clonotypes found in all four sorted-subset donors had higher generation probabilities. Sampling was restricted to blood, and TCR repertoires in tissues likely differ from the TCR repertoires found in blood. Rarefaction of sorted-subset datasets indicated incomplete sequencing despite the large sequencing depth. The genetic and exposure-history diversity represented was limited by the small number of donors.

The sequence was obtained from a young man in good health. The rearranged segments are TRBV11-2 and TRBJ2-1; the D region possibly corresponds to TRBD2 (5 bases align). The sequencing input was naive CD4+ T cells sorted from blood. Sample cell subset or site, as interpreted from the label and publication: CD45RA+ positively selected. The nucleotide sequence is given as TGTGCCAGCACGGACTTCCCCTACAATGAGCAGTTCTTC. Its coded protein is CASTDFPYNEQFF.